The 19 T cell receptor beta chains given below trace back to one sample, sequenced in a study of blood T cells in healthy people across ages. The authors ran a second PCR of roughly 6 to 12 cycles using a sample-barcoded 5' primer and a J-beta primer mix. TCRdb fed the 5' RACE reads into MiXCR, producing one record per CDR3 protein. The sample lists hundreds of thousands of distinct CDR3 sequences, 40% to 65% occurring once. Source material: blood. All receptors come from a woman older than 75 in good health.

V usage is TRBV20-1 and J usage is TRBJ2-3; D might be TRBD1 (5 bases). CDR1 is DFQATT and CDR2 is SNEGSKA in the germline V gene (reference sequence). The CDR3 extends over 12 amino acids. Trimming pared 7 bases from V and 1 base from J, leaving 9 bases between. The CDR3 DNA is TGCAGTGAGGGGCAACGCACAGATACGCAGTATTTT. This translates into CSEGQRTDTQYF.

This clonotype appeared many times. The chain recombines TRBV20-1 with TRBJ2-3, with TRBD2 matching 13 bases. V was pared by 6 bases and J by 11 bases, with 11 bases of the junction left unmatched. The CDR3 is 14 amino acids. Germline V gene sequence: CDR1 DFQATT, CDR2 SNEGSKA (reference sequence). CDR3 loop: CSASGLAGDLQQYF. DNA for the CDR3: TGCAGTGCATCAGGACTAGCGGGGGATCTCCAGCAGTATTTT.

The CDR3 coding sequence is TGTGCCAGCAGTTTGTTACTAACAGGGTACAATGAGCAGTTCTTC. It codes for CASSLLLTGYNEQFF. The chain carries TRBV12-3 or TRBV12-4 and TRBJ2-1, with D possibly matching TRBD1 (6 bases). Trimming stripped 3 bases from V and 4 bases from J, with 13 bases between. CDR3 length: 15 amino acids.

Many counts were recorded for this clonotype. The chain combines TRBV28 with TRBJ1-3; perhaps TRBD1 as D (5 bases). The CDR3 is made up of 15 amino acids. V was clipped by 7 bases and J by 3 bases, with 16 bases between them. Germline values: CDR1 MDHEN, CDR2 SYDVKM. CDR3 sequence (DNA): TGTGCCAGCAAAACCGGGACGGGTGTTGGAAACACCATATATTTT. This encodes CASKTGTGVGNTIYF.

J is TRBJ1-2 and V is TRBV5-1; D perhaps matches TRBD1 (6 bases). Trimming shortened V by 4 bases and J by 10 bases, and 23 bases separated the two germline ends. The germline CDR1 and CDR2 sequences are SGHRS and YFSETQ. The CDR3 contains 15 residues. The CDR3 protein is CASSADRIIADDYTF. Written as DNA, the CDR3 is TGCGCCAGCAGCGCGGACAGAATAATCGCCGATGACTACACCTTC.

The gene calls are TRBV20-1 and TRBJ1-5; D unresolved. This CDR3 contains 15 residues. The V gene's germline CDR1 is DFQATT and CDR2 SNEGSKA (reference sequence). Trimming removed 1 base at V and 0 bases at J, with 10 bases between. The CDR3 protein is CSARGQKYSNQPQHF. CDR3 nucleotide sequence: TGCAGTGCTAGAGGCCAGAAGTATAGCAATCAGCCCCAGCATTTT.

The chain is built from TRBV6-4 and TRBJ2-3, with 11 bases identical to TRBD2. This CDR3 spans 17 amino acids. Germline lookup yields CDR1 MRHNA and CDR2 SNTAGT. V lost 2 bases and J lost 5; bases outside the gene matches: 9. The CDR3 sequence: CASSDGIAGGNGDTQYF. As DNA, the CDR3 is TGTGCCAGCAGTGACGGAATAGCGGGGGGGAATGGAGATACGCAGTATTTT.

This clonotype has a count of ten or more. The chain combines TRBV3-1 with TRBJ2-7, with D unclear. V gave up 2 bases and J gave up 2 bases, with 10 bases separating them. The CDR3 has 14 amino acids. Germline CDR1 and CDR2: LGHDT and YNNKEL (reference sequence). CDR3 sequence reads: CASSQRRYAYEQYF. The DNA of the CDR3 is TGTGCCAGCAGCCAACGGAGATATGCCTACGAGCAGTACTTC.

The table lists this clonotype with many counts. The rearrangement uses TRBV5-1 and TRBJ1-4; no clear D gene. Trimming took off 0 bases at V and 8 bases at J, with 11 bases between the two ends. Germline V lookup: CDR1 SGHRS, CDR2 YFSETQ. The CDR3 has 14 residues. The CDR3: CASSLVSVNEKLFF. Here the CDR3 DNA reads TGCGCCAGCAGCTTGGTGTCAGTAAACGAAAAACTGTTTTTT.

This clonotype was observed many times. This rearrangement joins TRBV5-1 to TRBJ2-1, with unresolved D. V lost 0 bases and J 0 bases, leaving 7 bases between the germline ends. CDR1 and CDR2 (germline): SGHRS, YFSETQ. This CDR3 is 15 amino acids long. CDR3 amino acids: CASSLVGNSYNEQFF. Written as DNA, the CDR3 is TGCGCCAGCAGCTTGGTCGGCAACTCCTACAATGAGCAGTTCTTC.

There are many counts of this clonotype. The chain recombines TRBV3-1 with TRBJ1-2; maybe TRBD1 (6 bases). V lost 2 bases and J lost 7, with 14 bases in between. CDR3 size: 14 residues. Germline CDR1 LGHDT, CDR2 YNNKEL (reference sequence). As DNA, the CDR3 is TGTGCCAGCAGCCAATCGGACAGCCTTGGTGGCTACACCTTC. It encodes CASSQSDSLGGYTF.

This rearrangement joins TRBV3-1 to TRBJ1-5; a possible D gene is TRBD1 (5 bases). The CDR3 is made up of 13 amino acids. In germline, CDR1 is LGHDT, CDR2 YNNKEL (reference sequence). The V end lost 4 bases, the J end lost 9 bases, and 13 bases lay between the germline ends. The CDR3: CASSPFSGGPQHF. CDR3 bases: TGTGCCAGCAGCCCCTTCTCTGGGGGGCCCCAGCATTTT.

This clonotype was recorded a few times. The rearrangement links TRBV28 to TRBJ1-1; perhaps TRBD1 as D (6 bases). With 4 bases removed from V and 8 bases from J, the gap between germline ends came to 14 bases. Per the germline V gene, CDR1 is MDHEN and CDR2 is SYDVKM. The CDR3 runs to 13 residues. The CDR3, as DNA: TGTGCCAGCAGTTCCAATGACAGGTCGGAAGCTTTCTTT. Its translation is CASSSNDRSEAFF.

With regard to this clonotype: No conserved phenylalanine or tryptophan ends this CDR3, so it is likely a read error. This chain connects TRBV30 to TRBJ1-2; 9 bases align to TRBD1. With 4 bases clipped from V and 8 bases from J, the junction kept 8 bases outside the gene matches. Per germline, CDR1 GTSNPN and CDR2 SVGIG (reference sequence). There are 13 residues in the CDR3. The CDR3 bases are TGTGCCTGGAACCCTGGACAGGGGCGAGGCTACACCCTC. Protein sequence: CAWNPGQGRGYTL.

At least ten counts were recorded for this clonotype. The V gene is TRBV6-5, the J gene TRBJ1-2, with D uncertain. V lost 0 bases, J lost 10 bases, and 18 bases lay in between. This CDR3 comprises 15 residues. Germline lookup yields CDR1 MNHEY and CDR2 SVGAGI. CDR3 in amino acids: CASSYSTPRTETYTF. The CDR3, as DNA: TGTGCCAGCAGTTACTCTACTCCCCGAACTGAAACCTACACCTTC.

The chain links TRBV10-3 to TRBJ1-5; 7 nucleotides match TRBD1. There are 16 residues in the CDR3. Per the germline V gene, CDR1 is ENHRY and CDR2 is SYGVKD. Germline trimming cut 5 bases from V and 2 bases from J; bases unmatched to any gene: 9. CDR3 in DNA: TGTGCCATCAGTCCCAAGGGGGCGAGCGGCAATCAGCCCCAGCATTTT. This encodes CAISPKGASGNQPQHF.

The CDR3 sequence is CASSYVGNYEQYF. Written as DNA, the CDR3 is TGTGCCAGCAGTTACGTAGGGAATTACGAGCAGTACTTC. The V call is TRBV6-2 or TRBV6-3, the J call TRBJ2-4; no clear D. Near its end, the DNA agrees better with TRBJ2-7, so the J call may be wrong. CDR1 is MNHEY, CDR2 SVGEGT, per germline. CDR3 size: 13 residues.

As DNA, the CDR3 is TGTGCCAGCAGCTTATCTGGGATGCAAGAGACCCAGTACTTC. Protein product: CASSLSGMQETQYF. The gene calls are TRBV7-2 and TRBJ2-5; D uncertain. Trimming removed 2 bases from V and 2 bases from J, with 9 bases in between. The CDR3 has 14 residues. Germline loops: CDR1 SGHTA, CDR2 FQGNSA. The entire variable domain, with the rest obtained from reference TRBV7-2 and TRBJ2-5, is as follows: GAGVSQSPSNKVTEKGKDVELRCDPISGHTALYWYRQSLGQGLEFLIYFQGNSAPDKSGLPSDRFSAERTGGSVSTLTIQRTQQEDSAVYLCASSLSGMQETQYFGPGTRLLVL.

This clonotype was observed many times. J is TRBJ2-1 and V is TRBV29-1; D could derive from TRBD1 or TRBD2 (5 bases each). This CDR3 has 14 amino acids. V was clipped by 4 bases and J by 3 bases, with 13 bases between them. Per germline, CDR1 SQVTM and CDR2 ANQGSEA. CDR3 sequence reads: CSVGQGRLYNEQFF. CDR3 bases: TGCAGCGTTGGTCAGGGACGTCTCTACAATGAGCAGTTCTTC.